This is a list of T cell receptor beta chains from one sample in a study of post-analysis software for immune sequencing data. In TCRdb, the PCR reads were re-called with MiXCR into one record per CDR3 protein. This table has some 500,000 distinct CDR3 sequences, roughly 45% appearing once. What was sequenced was blood. The receptors were sampled from a girl between 5 and 17 years old with multiple sclerosis. Each CDR3 is given with its conserved first and last residue. The order of the fields is D gene, J gene, clone size, V gene, CDR3 protein, CDR3 DNA. D genes are given only for firm matches. The size of a clone is reported for some rows only, either as once, few or many, or as a class for expanded clones.

NA	TRBJ2-3	NA	TRBV2	CASSMQGRTDTQYF	TGTGCCAGCAGTATGCAGGGGAGAACAGATACGCAGTATTTT
NA	TRBJ1-1	NA	TRBV7-3	CVSSLFQETEAFF	TGTGTCAGCAGCTTATTCCAGGAGACTGAAGCTTTCTTT
NA	TRBJ2-1	NA	TRBV19	CASIGARSGSYIEQFF	TGTGCCAGTATCGGAGCCCGATCGGGCTCCTACATTGAGCAGTTCTTC
NA	TRBJ2-3	NA	TRBV15	CATSRGLTGVGTDTQYF	TGTGCCACCAGCAGAGGGTTGACGGGAGTCGGCACAGATACGCAGTATTTT
NA	TRBJ1-4	NA	TRBV7-6	CASSLNEKLFF	TGTGCCAGCAGCTTAAATGAAAAACTGTTTTTT
TRBD2	TRBJ2-7	NA	TRBV4-2	CASSQGLAGGSLSYEQYF	TGTGCCAGCAGCCAAGGACTAGCGGGAGGTTCCCTCTCCTACGAGCAGTACTTC
NA	TRBJ2-1	NA	TRBV4-1	CASSQDRVALSQFF	TGCGCCAGCAGCCAAGATCGGGTCGCCTTATCGCAGTTCTTC
NA	TRBJ1-6	NA	TRBV20-1	CSARVPTGEYNSPLHF	TGCAGTGCTAGAGTTCCGACCGGAGAATATAATTCACCCCTCCACTTT
TRBD2	TRBJ2-5	few	TRBV7-2	CASRPGGAEETQYF	TGTGCCAGCAGGCCGGGGGGGGCAGAAGAGACCCAGTACTTC
NA	TRBJ2-7	NA	TRBV29-1	CSVGDSTHEQYF	TGCAGCGTGGGAGACTCCACCCACGAGCAGTACTTC
NA	TRBJ2-7	NA	TRBV7-9	CASSSRERQTWDEQYF	TGTGCCAGCAGCTCCCGAGAGCGGCAGACATGGGACGAGCAGTACTTC
TRBD1	TRBJ1-5	NA	TRBV29-1	CSVWTGRNQPQHF	TGCAGCGTTTGGACAGGCCGAAATCAGCCCCAGCATTTT
NA	TRBJ1-6	NA	TRBV5-1	CASSLTQDSHNSPLHF	TGCGCCAGCAGCTTGACCCAGGACAGCCATAATTCACCCCTCCACTTT
NA	TRBJ2-5	NA	TRBV29-1	CSAQKPRGETQYF	TGCAGCGCACAAAAGCCTCGAGGGGAGACCCAGTACTTC
TRBD2	TRBJ2-7	few	TRBV20-1	CSARSGRAHEQYF	TGCAGTGCTAGAAGCGGGAGGGCCCACGAGCAGTACTTC
TRBD1	TRBJ1-1	NA	TRBV3-1	CASSLSPRDRAMNTEAFF	TGTGCCAGCAGCCTCTCCCCCCGGGACAGGGCTATGAACACTGAAGCTTTCTTT
NA	TRBJ2-7	NA	TRBV6-2/TRBV6-3	CASSYASSYEQYF	TGTGCCAGCAGTTACGCCAGCTCCTACGAGCAGTACTTC
TRBD1	TRBJ1-4	few	TRBV7-2	CASSPNYRGLGEKLFF	TGTGCCAGCAGCCCCAACTACAGGGGGCTGGGTGAAAAACTGTTTTTT
NA	TRBJ2-2	NA	TRBV12-3/TRBV12-4	CASSLKSESGELFF	TGTGCCAGCAGTCTTAAATCAGAAAGCGGGGAGCTGTTTTTT
NA	TRBJ2-7	NA	TRBV5-1	CASSEHYDEQYF	TGCGCCAGCAGCGAACACTACGACGAGCAGTACTTC
TRBD1	TRBJ2-5	NA	TRBV25-1	CASRGQAQETQYF	TGTGCCAGCAGGGGACAGGCTCAAGAGACCCAGTACTTC
NA	TRBJ1-6	NA	TRBV25-1	CASSGSGSSPLHF	TGTGCCAGCAGTGGATCAGGGAGCTCACCCCTCCACTTT
NA	TRBJ2-3	many	TRBV7-2	CASSLSGQTDTQYF	TGTGCCAGCAGCTTAAGCGGCCAGACAGATACGCAGTATTTT
NA	TRBJ2-7	many	TRBV25-1	CASREAGSYEQYF	TGTGCCAGCAGAGAGGCGGGGTCCTACGAGCAGTACTTC